This TCR beta chain was identified during a study of T cells expressing NK-cell markers. This CDR3 has 16 amino acids. Germline lookup yields CDR1 SGHAT and CDR2 FQNNGV. With UMIs, 5'RACE template switching was used to make TCR beta cDNA. TCRdb derives one entry per CDR3 protein from the 5' RACE reads, leaving out DNA. The ten most abundant clones cover around 37% of a sample with about 150,000 distinct CDR3 sequences. This clonotype originated in a woman in her forties or fifties in good health. Input material: blood T cells: a sorted CD56 or NKG2C T cell subset, CD4+ or CD8+ T cells, or bulk PBMC T cells (not recorded which). The V and J genes are TRBV11-2 and TRBJ2-7; TCRdb picks TRBD1, but there is no DNA to check that call. The CDR3 is CASSLEGQGSPTEQYF.